The 18 T cell receptor beta chains listed next were all sequenced from one sample in a study of neoadjuvant anti-PD-1 for oral cavity cancer (dated by TCRdb to the early 2020s). The sample's time point label, decoded: before neoadjuvant nivolumab. Library creation used the immunoSEQ multiplex PCR assay. Held by TCRdb, this immuneACCESS table contains in-frame sequences only and omits some clones. Under half of the omission traces to an unresolved V gene where checked; the cause of the rest is unknown. Within this sample are about 14,000 clones, with 60% to 70% of them counted one time only. Roughly 2.2% of the sample belongs to the ten largest clones. Sequencing was performed on PBMCs, taken before nivolumab (anti-PD-1) treatment. These receptors originate from a person aged 40 to 85 with oral cavity squamous cell carcinoma.

This chain uses TRBV2 with TRBJ2-1; 12 nucleotides agree with TRBD2. Germline CDR1 and CDR2: SNHLY and FYNNEI. Trimming removed 5 bases from V and 7 bases from J; junction bases left unmatched: 3. The CDR3 contains 14 residues. DNA of the CDR3: TGTGCCAGCAGTCGACTAGCGGGAGTGAATGAGCAGTTCTTC. It codes for CASSRLAGVNEQFF.

The chain employs TRBV5-1 and TRBJ2-3, with a tentative D call TRBD2 (5 bases). V shed 0 bases and J shed 3 bases, with 11 bases lying between them. Germline loops: CDR1 SGHRS, CDR2 YFSETQ. The CDR3 runs to 15 residues. The CDR3, as DNA: TGCGCCAGCAGCTTGGGGACTCCCAGAACAGATACGCAGTATTTT. Its protein is CASSLGTPRTDTQYF.

This clone turned up a few times. The chain has TRBV4-1 and TRBJ2-7; D is uncertain. Trimming pared 1 base from V and 6 bases from J, leaving 7 bases between. CDR1 MGHRA and CDR2 YSYEKL come from the germline V gene. CDR3 length: 12 residues. CDR3 bases: TGCGCCAGCAGCCAAGTAGCCGCCGAGCAGTACTTC. This sequence encodes CASSQVAAEQYF.

The rearrangement uses TRBV5-1 and TRBJ2-3; possible D gene TRBD1, 7 bases. The germline V gene encodes CDR1 SGHRS and CDR2 YFSETQ. V lost 6 bases, J lost 9 bases, and 29 bases lay in between. This CDR3 has 17 residues. The CDR3 reads CASTYRRGPNQQGTQYF. DNA for the CDR3: TGCGCCAGCACCTACCGCCGGGGGCCGAATCAACAGGGGACGCAGTATTTT.

V gene TRBV19 combines with J gene TRBJ2-3; D remains unclear. V shed 3 bases and J shed 2 bases, with 9 bases lying between them. CDR3 size: 14 residues. In germline, CDR1 is LNHDA, CDR2 SQIVND (reference sequence). CDR3 coding DNA: TGTGCCAGTAGTATCCCCAGAAACACAGATACGCAGTATTTT. Encoded protein: CASSIPRNTDTQYF.

The table lists this clone with a count of one. This rearrangement joins TRBV5-5 to TRBJ2-7, with 7 bases fitting TRBD2. V lost 4 bases to trimming and J lost 0 bases; unmatched junction nucleotides: 4. Germline values: CDR1 SGHKS, CDR2 YYEKEE (reference sequence). The CDR3 is 14 amino acids. The chain's CDR3 is CASSHSGTSYEQYF. CDR3 bases: TGTGCCAGCAGCCACAGCGGGACCTCCTACGAGCAGTACTTC.

This sequence joins TRBV28 and TRBJ2-7; tentative D call: TRBD1 (6 bases). The CDR3 sequence is 14 residues long. Germline V gene sequence: CDR1 MDHEN, CDR2 SYDVKM. Deletions cut 3 bases from V and 2 bases from J, with 11 bases between. As DNA, the CDR3 is TGTGCCAGCAGTTTGTGGGACACGGCCTACGAGCAGTACTTC. It specifies CASSLWDTAYEQYF.

V usage is TRBV27 and J usage is TRBJ1-1; no clear D. Germline V gene lookup returns CDR1 MNHEY and CDR2 SMNVEV (reference sequence). The CDR3 consists of 13 residues. V lost 2 bases and J 7 bases, leaving 11 bases between the germline ends. CDR3 sequence reads: CASSLRENREAFF. The CDR3 coding sequence is TGTGCCAGCAGTTTAAGAGAAAACCGTGAAGCTTTCTTT.

The chain recombines TRBV7-6 with TRBJ2-7; D is undetermined. There are 15 residues in the CDR3. V lost 5 bases and J lost 2, with 16 bases in between. CDR1 and CDR2 from the germline V gene are SGHVS and FNYEAQ. The DNA of the CDR3 is TGTGCCAGCAGCCCGTCACGGACGGGCACCTACGAGCAGTACTTC. Its protein is CASSPSRTGTYEQYF.

This chain links TRBV7-8 with TRBJ2-7, with 7 nucleotides matching TRBD1. Germline V gives CDR1 SGHVS, CDR2 FQNEAQ. The CDR3 runs 15 residues. After removal of 6 bases from V and 0 bases from J, the junction contained 8 bases not matched to a gene. The CDR3 region has the DNA TGTGCCAGCAGTTCCGGACAGGAGCCCTCCTACGAGCAGTACTTC. Translated: CASSSGQEPSYEQYF.

The chain joins TRBV5-5 to TRBJ1-3, with a weak D call TRBD1 (5 bases). Per the germline V gene, CDR1 is SGHKS and CDR2 is YYEKEE (reference sequence). This CDR3 comprises 15 residues. Trimming pared 4 bases from V and 8 bases from J, leaving 19 bases between. This CDR3 reads CASSTLSGYLDTIYF. DNA for the CDR3: TGTGCCAGCAGCACCCTCTCAGGGTACTTGGACACCATATATTTT.

The V call is TRBV5-4, the J call TRBJ1-6; TRBD1 might be the D (5 bases). The CDR3 extends over 14 amino acids. Germline CDR1 reads SGHNT; CDR2 reads YYREEE (reference sequence). V was trimmed by 0 bases and J by 7 bases, leaving 8 bases between them. CDR3 protein: CASSLGGANSPLHF. CDR3 DNA sequence: TGTGCCAGCAGCTTGGGAGGGGCAAATTCACCCCTCCACTTT.

This chain uses TRBV4-1 with TRBJ2-2, with D perhaps TRBD2 (6 bases). The CDR3 length is 17 residues. V lost 0 bases and J lost 5, with 16 bases in between. Germline V gives CDR1 MGHRA, CDR2 YSYEKL. The CDR3 protein is CASSQEAGGIGTGELFF. CDR3 coding DNA: TGCGCCAGCAGCCAAGAGGCAGGAGGGATCGGTACCGGGGAGCTGTTTTTT.

This clone was observed a handful of times. The chain has TRBV5-1 and TRBJ2-5; 8 nucleotides match TRBD1. The V segment lost 5 bases and the J segment 1 base; nucleotides outside the gene matches: 7. The V gene's germline CDR1 is SGHRS and CDR2 YFSETQ. The CDR3 sequence is 15 residues long. Written as DNA, the CDR3 is TGCGCCAGCAGTTCCGACAGGGGCCCCCAAGAGACCCAGTACTTC. This sequence encodes CASSSDRGPQETQYF.

CDR3 DNA sequence: TGTGCCAGCAGAGCAGGGGAAACTGAAGCTTTCTTT. This encodes CASRAGETEAFF. The genes are TRBV28 and TRBJ1-1; D perhaps matches TRBD1 (6 bases). Trimming pared 6 bases from V and 5 bases from J, leaving 10 bases between. The germline V gene has CDR1 MDHEN and CDR2 SYDVKM. This CDR3 has 12 amino acids.

This clone was counted between two and nine times. This rearrangement joins TRBV6-1 to TRBJ2-1; TRBD2 is a possible D gene (6 bases). The germline CDR1 and CDR2 sequences are MNHNS and SASEGT. This CDR3 comprises 13 residues. V lost 6 bases and J 1 base, leaving 7 bases between the germline ends. CDR3 residues: CASSLASYNEQFF. The DNA for the CDR3 is TGTGCCAGCAGCCTAGCGTCCTACAATGAGCAGTTCTTC.

The chain combines TRBV6-6 with TRBJ1-5, with D maybe TRBD1 (5 bases). V dropped 7 bases and J dropped 2 bases, with 9 bases sitting between them. The CDR3 runs to 13 residues. Germline values: CDR1 MNHNY, CDR2 SVGAGI (reference sequence). The CDR3: CASTKQGNQPQHF. CDR3 nucleotide sequence: TGTGCCAGCACCAAACAGGGCAATCAGCCCCAGCATTTT.

The rearrangement joins TRBV19 to TRBJ2-5; D is unresolved. This CDR3 is built from 13 residues. V shed 0 bases and J shed 4 bases, with 6 bases lying between them. Germline CDR1 reads LNHDA; CDR2 reads SQIVND (reference sequence). The CDR3 region has the DNA TGTGCCAGTAGTATAGATCCGTCAGAGACCCAGTACTTC. Translation gives CASSIDPSETQYF.